This TCR beta chain was sequenced in a study of T cells after yellow fever vaccination. This clonotype has more than one count but fewer than ten. Its antigen remains unknown. Study results and caveats: High-abundance clonotypes from the bulk population could contaminate FACS-sorted repertoires.

The CDR3 loop spans 13 amino acids. Trimming shortened V by 6 bases and J by 6 bases, and 9 bases separated the two germline ends. Germline V gene data show CDR1 as MGHDK and CDR2 as SYGVNS. TCRdb analysed the 5' RACE reads with MiXCR anew, one entry per CDR3 protein. The sample lists 300,000 or so distinct CDR3 sequences; 3% to 4.5% were seen once. This chain connects TRBV25-1 to TRBJ1-6; no clear D gene. This clonotype originated in a man younger than 35 who received the YFV17D yellow fever vaccine. The specimen comprised PBMCs, sampled 5 days after the yellow fever booster vaccination. The CDR3 region is CASRQLINSPLHF. CDR3 coding DNA: TGTGCCAGCAGACAGCTGATTAATTCACCCCTCCACTTT.